The 4 T cell receptor beta chains listed next were all sequenced from one sample in a study of cytomegalovirus exposure and HLA in healthy donors. The study ran its PCR with 60 Vbeta and 13 Jbeta primers. Profiled with immunoSEQ multiplex PCR; TCRdb holds only in-frame clones, not every one. The sample has fewer than 150,000 clones; around 83% are singletons. The sample comprised PBMCs. All receptors come from a woman aged 25-40 years in good health and CMV-seropositive.

The genes are TRBV6-5 and TRBJ2-7; 7 nucleotides align to TRBD2. From germline, CDR1 is MNHEY and CDR2 SVGAGI. The CDR3 has 12 residues. Trimming at V came to 7 bases and at J to 6 bases, leaving 6 bases not matched to a gene. CDR3 residues: CASTEGRGEQYF. The CDR3 bases are TGTGCCAGCACTGAGGGGAGGGGCGAGCAGTACTTC.

The chain recombines TRBV27 with TRBJ1-5, with D possibly matching TRBD1 (5 bases). Germline CDR1 reads MNHEY; CDR2 reads SMNVEV (reference sequence). Trimming left V 6 bases short and J 0 bases short, with 15 bases between. The CDR3 consists of 16 residues. CDR3 region: CASSPRQTNSNQPQHF. The CDR3 DNA reads TGTGCCAGCAGCCCCCGACAGACGAATAGCAATCAGCCCCAGCATTTT.

With regard to this clone: The germline gene is not matched at one end of the junction; a read error may be the cause. The chain has TRBV7-9 and TRBJ2-7; no clear D. The germline CDR1 and CDR2 sequences are SEHNR and FQNEAQ (reference sequence). This CDR3 spans 12 amino acids. In DNA, the CDR3 is TGTTCCAGCAGCTTATTGGAGCGCGAGCAGTACTTC. Protein: CSSSLLEREQYF.

This clone appeared once. The CDR3 protein is CASSQAGISYEQYF. CDR3 in DNA: TGCGCCAGCAGCCAGGCGGGGATTTCATACGAGCAGTACTTC. The chain carries TRBV4-1 and TRBJ2-7; tentative D call: TRBD2 (6 bases). Germline V lookup: CDR1 MGHRA, CDR2 YSYEKL. The CDR3 has 14 amino acids. Trimming removed 3 bases at V and 4 bases at J, with 13 bases between.